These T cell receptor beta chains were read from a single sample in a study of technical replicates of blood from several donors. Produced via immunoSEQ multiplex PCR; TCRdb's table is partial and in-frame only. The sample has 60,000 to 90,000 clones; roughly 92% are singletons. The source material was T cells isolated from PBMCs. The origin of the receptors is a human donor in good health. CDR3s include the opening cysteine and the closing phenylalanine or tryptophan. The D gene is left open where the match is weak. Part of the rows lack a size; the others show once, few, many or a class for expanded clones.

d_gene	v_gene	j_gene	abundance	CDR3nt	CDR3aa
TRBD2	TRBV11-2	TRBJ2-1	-	TGTGCCAGCAGCTTAGGGGCGGCTAGCGGATACAATGAGCAGTTCTTC	CASSLGAASGYNEQFF
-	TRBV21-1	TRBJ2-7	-	TGTGCCAGCAGCAAAGACGATACCGGGACACGGTACGAGCAGTACTTC	CASSKDDTGTRYEQYF
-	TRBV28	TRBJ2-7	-	TGTGCCAGCAGTTTGCCCGCCACCCCCGAGGAGGAACTCTCGAACGAGCAGTACTTC	CASSLPATPEEELSNEQYF
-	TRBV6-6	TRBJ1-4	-	TGTGCCAGCAGTTACGGGCAGGGTCTAGAAAAACTGTTTTTT	CASSYGQGLEKLFF
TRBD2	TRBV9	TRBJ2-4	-	TGTGCCAGCAGCGTAGAAGCGGGAGGCAAAAACATTCAGTACTTC	CASSVEAGGKNIQYF
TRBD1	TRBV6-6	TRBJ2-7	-	TGTGCCAGCAGTTACGGATCACCGGGACAGGGACAGTACTTC	CASSYGSPGQGQYF
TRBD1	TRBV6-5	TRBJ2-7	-	TGTGCCAGCAGCCCGACAGGGGGTTCCTACGAGCAGTACTTC	CASSPTGGSYEQYF
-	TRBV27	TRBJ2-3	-	TGTGCCAGCAGAACCCCTCGGGGCACAGATACGCAGTATTTT	CASRTPRGTDTQYF
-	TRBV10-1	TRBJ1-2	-	TGCGCCAGCACCAATCACCTGACAGGTCTCAACTATGGCTACACCTTC	CASTNHLTGLNYGYTF
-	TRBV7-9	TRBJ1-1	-	TGTGCCAGCAGCTTAGCCCTCGGTGACACCTTGAACACTGAAGCTTTCTTT	CASSLALGDTLNTEAFF
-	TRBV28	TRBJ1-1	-	TGTGCCGGAGAGCGGGTAGGAGGCACTGAAGCTTTCTTT	CAGERVGGTEAFF
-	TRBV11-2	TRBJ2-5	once	TGTGCCAGCAGCTTATACAGGGATGGTGAGACCCAGTACTTC	CASSLYRDGETQYF
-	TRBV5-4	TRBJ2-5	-	TGTGCCAGCAGTTACGACAGGACCCCCGAGACCCAGTACTTC	CASSYDRTPETQYF
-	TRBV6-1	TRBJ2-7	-	TGTGCCAGCAGTGTCAGGCAAACCTACGAGCAGTACTTC	CASSVRQTYEQYF
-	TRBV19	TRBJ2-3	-	TGTGCCAGTAGTTATAGCGGAGTGTCAGATACGCAGTATTTT	CASSYSGVSDTQYF